These 31 T cell receptor beta chains were sequenced from one sample in a study of blood T cell repertoires in COVID-19. TCRdb's copy holds only in-frame clones and misses some; the assay was immunoSEQ multiplex PCR. This table has 120,000 to 150,000 clones, around 87% appearing once. Material: peripheral blood. These receptor sequences come from a man in his fifties who had recovered from COVID-19.

The chain employs TRBV4-1 and TRBJ1-4, with 9 bases matching TRBD1. V lost 4 bases to trimming and J lost 6 bases; unmatched junction nucleotides: 6. The CDR3 has 15 residues. CDR1 MGHRA and CDR2 YSYEKL come from the germline V gene. CDR3 DNA: TGCGCCAGCAGCCCAAAACAGGGGGCGGATGAAAAACTGTTTTTT. Encoded protein: CASSPKQGADEKLFF.

This clone was counted between two and nine times. V gene TRBV10-3 combines with J gene TRBJ2-6, with D hard to call. The CDR3 consists of 16 residues. Trimming cost V 1 base and J 0 bases, with 7 bases left between them. In germline, CDR1 is ENHRY, CDR2 SYGVKD. Written as DNA, the CDR3 is TGTGCCATCAGTGAGTATGAGAGCTCTGGGGCCAACGTCCTGACTTTC. Encoded protein: CAISEYESSGANVLTF.

The J gene is TRBJ2-5, the V gene TRBV6-5; TRBD2 aligns across 7 bases. The CDR3 runs 15 residues. CDR1 is MNHEY, CDR2 SVGAGI, per germline. V dropped 0 bases and J dropped 5; count of bases not matched to a gene: 6. The CDR3 DNA follows: TGTGCCAGCAGTTACTCGGGGGGGGGTAGTGAGACCCAGTACTTC. Encoded protein: CASSYSGGGSETQYF.

The chain is built from TRBV7-9 and TRBJ1-5, with D uncertain. CDR1 SEHNR and CDR2 FQNEAQ come from the germline V gene (reference sequence). The CDR3 is 14 amino acids. The V gene lost 2 bases and the J gene lost 0 bases, with 5 bases spanning the gap. CDR3 DNA: TGTGCCAGCAGCTTACAAGCTAGCAATCAGCCCCAGCATTTT. Translating it yields CASSLQASNQPQHF.

This chain joins TRBV6-2 or TRBV6-3 and TRBJ2-7; TRBD2 is a possible D gene (6 bases). CDR3 size: 15 residues. The germline gives CDR1 MNHEY, CDR2 SVGEGT. The V gene lost 6 bases and the J gene lost 0 bases, with 15 bases spanning the gap. CDR3 sequence (DNA): TGTGCCAGCAGCCCGGAGGGATGGAGCTCCTACGAGCAGTACTTC. Translation gives CASSPEGWSSYEQYF.

The chain couples TRBV7-2 to TRBJ2-7; tentative D call: TRBD1 (6 bases). This CDR3 contains 15 residues. V was trimmed by 1 base and J by 5 bases, leaving 15 bases between them. Germline-derived CDR1 and CDR2 are SGHTA and FQGNSA. CDR3 DNA sequence: TGTGCCAGCAGCTTAGATTCACAGGGTAGCAACGAGCAGTACTTC. It yields the protein CASSLDSQGSNEQYF.

This clone has only one observation. The chain is built from TRBV11-2 and TRBJ2-3, with 7 bases matching TRBD2. J was trimmed by 2 bases and V by 5 bases; bases with no gene match: 7. The CDR3 covers 15 residues. The germline V gene encodes CDR1 SGHAT and CDR2 FQNNGV. The DNA of the CDR3 is TGTGCCAGCAGCCCTACCGGGACTATCACAGATACGCAGTATTTT. Its protein is CASSPTGTITDTQYF.

V gene TRBV5-1 combines with J gene TRBJ1-3, with D perhaps matching TRBD1 (6 bases). CDR3 size: 15 residues. Germline V lookup: CDR1 SGHRS, CDR2 YFSETQ. The ends were cut back, 4 bases at V and 4 bases at J, with 15 bases in the middle. DNA for the CDR3: TGCGCCAGCAGCCCCGGACAGCTTGGGGGAAACACCATATATTTT. Translating gives CASSPGQLGGNTIYF.

This clone was counted a few times. This sequence joins TRBV5-1 and TRBJ1-6, with a possible D match to TRBD1 (5 bases). The V gene lost 4 bases and the J gene lost 5 bases, with 13 bases spanning the gap. CDR1 SGHRS and CDR2 YFSETQ come from the germline V gene. This CDR3 has 15 residues. The CDR3 here is CASSISGLNNSPLHF. In DNA, the CDR3 is TGCGCCAGCAGCATATCGGGACTGAATAATTCACCCCTCCACTTT.

The chain couples TRBV6-2 or TRBV6-3 to TRBJ1-1; maybe TRBD1 (6 bases). The V gene lost 5 bases and the J gene lost 2 bases, with 18 bases spanning the gap. Germline V lookup: CDR1 MNHEY, CDR2 SVGEGT. The CDR3 loop spans 16 amino acids. The CDR3 region is CASSDDLGTPNTEAFF. The DNA for the CDR3 is TGTGCCAGCAGTGACGACCTCGGGACACCTAACACTGAAGCTTTCTTT.

The chain combines TRBV6-2 or TRBV6-3 with TRBJ2-3, with TRBD1 matching 7 bases. J lost 5 bases, V lost 6 bases, and 14 bases had no gene match. This CDR3 comprises 16 residues. Germline assignment: CDR1 MNHEY and CDR2 SVGEGT. The CDR3 nucleotides read TGTGCCAGCAGCCCTCTAGGGTTAGGGGGCATAGATACGCAGTATTTT. Translation gives CASSPLGLGGIDTQYF.

The rearrangement joins TRBV5-6 to TRBJ2-1; D possibly corresponds to TRBD2 (5 bases). This CDR3 region has 16 residues. In germline, CDR1 is SGHDT, CDR2 YYEEEE. V dropped 0 bases and J dropped 4 bases, with 14 bases sitting between them. CDR3 DNA sequence: TGTGCCAGCAGCTTGGCCGGGGTTCATCCGTACAATGAGCAGTTCTTC. Amino acids: CASSLAGVHPYNEQFF. Supplemented by reference TRBV5-6 and TRBJ2-1, the full variable domain reads DAGVTQSPTHLIKTRGQQVTLRCSPKSGHDTVSWYQQALGQGPQFIFQYYEEEERQRGNFPDRFSGHQFPNYSSELNVNALLLGDSALYLCASSLAGVHPYNEQFFGPGTRLTVL.

As DNA, the CDR3 is TGCGCCAGCAGTTATGGACTAGCGGGGGGCCTGGAGACCCAGTACTTC. Its protein product is CASSYGLAGGLETQYF. V gene TRBV5-1 combines with J gene TRBJ2-5; 14 bases line up with TRBD2. The CDR3 covers 16 residues. After removal of 5 bases from V and 5 bases from J, the junction contained 8 bases not matched to a gene. Germline CDR1 and CDR2: SGHRS and YFSETQ.

This clone was seen just once. J is TRBJ1-6 and V is TRBV12-3 or TRBV12-4; unclear D gene. The CDR3 is made up of 13 amino acids. V gave up 2 bases and J gave up 14 bases, with 13 bases separating them. The CDR3 DNA sequence: TGTGCCAGCAGTTTAAGAATGGAGTACACCCTCCACTTT. It is translated as CASSLRMEYTLHF.

The chain recombines TRBV6-1 with TRBJ1-2; possible D gene TRBD1, 5 bases. This CDR3 contains 16 residues. CDR1 is MNHNS and CDR2 is SASEGT in the germline V gene. V lost 3 bases and J lost 5, with 19 bases in between. CDR3 protein: CASSESWGRATYGYTF. The CDR3 DNA reads TGTGCCAGCAGTGAGTCTTGGGGCAGGGCCACTTATGGCTACACCTTC.

This clone has a handful of counts. J is TRBJ2-1 and V is TRBV11-2, with 9 nucleotides matching TRBD2. The V segment lost 5 bases and the J segment 9 bases; nucleotides outside the gene matches: 11. From germline, CDR1 is SGHAT and CDR2 FQNNGV. CDR3 length equals 15 residues. CDR3 loop: CASSTASGAHAEQFF. Here the CDR3 DNA reads TGTGCCAGCAGCACCGCTAGCGGGGCGCACGCTGAGCAGTTCTTC.

The chain joins TRBV7-6 to TRBJ1-1; TRBD1 is a possible D gene (6 bases). The CDR3 is made up of 13 amino acids. Germline V gene data show CDR1 as SGHVS and CDR2 as FNYEAQ. V lost 4 bases, J lost 5 bases, and 11 bases lay in between. The CDR3 region is CASSSAGVTEAFF. The CDR3, as DNA: TGTGCCAGCAGCTCCGCAGGGGTGACTGAAGCTTTCTTT.

The chain links TRBV18 to TRBJ2-1, with a weak D call TRBD1 (6 bases). The germline V and J ends were trimmed by 3 bases and 6 bases, with 15 bases remaining between them. The germline CDR1 and CDR2 sequences are KGHSH and LQKENI. The CDR3 consists of 15 residues. The CDR3 loop is CASSPRTEVSNEQFF. CDR3 bases: TGTGCCAGCTCACCGAGGACAGAGGTTAGCAATGAGCAGTTCTTC.

V is TRBV5-4 and J is TRBJ1-4, with D maybe TRBD1 (6 bases). V gave up 0 bases and J gave up 6 bases, with 9 bases separating them. Germline lookup yields CDR1 SGHNT and CDR2 YYREEE (reference sequence). The CDR3 extends over 14 amino acids. CDR3 coding DNA: TGTGCCAGCAGCTTGGACAGGGTGGATGAAAAACTGTTTTTT. Protein product: CASSLDRVDEKLFF.

CDR3 coding DNA: TGTGCCAGCAGCCAAGAAGCCCCACAGGTTTCCACCTTC. Its protein product is CASSQEAPQVSTF. The gene calls are TRBV3-1 (or the pseudogene TRBV3-2) and TRBJ1-2; D might be TRBD1 (5 bases). The CDR3 length is 13 residues. Trimming removed 0 bases at V and 13 bases at J, with 15 bases between. In germline, CDR1 is LGHDT, CDR2 YNNKEL (reference sequence).

The chain employs TRBV4-3 and TRBJ2-7; D might be TRBD1 (5 bases). Germline assignment: CDR1 LGHNA and CDR2 YSLEER. The germline V and J ends were trimmed by 1 base and 4 bases, with 8 bases remaining between them. The CDR3 has 13 amino acids. The CDR3 region is CASSQARGYEQYF. CDR3 sequence (DNA): TGCGCCAGCAGCCAAGCAAGGGGATACGAGCAGTACTTC.

The chain employs TRBV6-2 or TRBV6-3 and TRBJ1-5, with TRBD1 matching 7 bases. Germline V gene data show CDR1 as MNHEY and CDR2 as SVGEGT. V dropped 3 bases and J dropped 4; count of bases not matched to a gene: 3. The CDR3 contains 14 residues. The CDR3 loop is CASSYETGNQPQHF. The CDR3 DNA sequence: TGTGCCAGCAGTTATGAGACAGGGAATCAGCCCCAGCATTTT.

About this clone: Other DNA sequences in the sample encode the same CDR3. The chain couples TRBV5-1 to TRBJ2-5, with TRBD2 identical over 7 bases. The germline V gene encodes CDR1 SGHRS and CDR2 YFSETQ. V dropped 1 base and J dropped 2; count of bases not matched to a gene: 2. The CDR3 runs to 14 residues. CDR3 in DNA: TGCGCCAGCAGCTTGCTCGGGGGGCAAGAGACCCAGTACTTC. It codes for CASSLLGGQETQYF. The complete variable domain, with remaining parts taken from reference TRBV5-1 and TRBJ2-5, reads KAGVTQTPRYLIKTRGQQVTLSCSPISGHRSVSWYQQTPGQGLQFLFEYFSETQRNKGNFPGRFSGRQFSNSRSEMNVSTLELGDSALYLCASSLLGGQETQYFGPGTRLLVL.

The chain couples TRBV7-9 to TRBJ2-1; D is unresolved. The CDR3 runs 13 residues. Germline assignment: CDR1 SEHNR and CDR2 FQNEAQ (reference sequence). V was cut by 3 bases and J by 3 bases, with 6 bases left in between. CDR3: CASSFVSYNEQFF. For the CDR3, the DNA is TGTGCCAGCAGCTTCGTCAGCTACAATGAGCAGTTCTTC.

This chain uses TRBV7-2 with TRBJ1-1; no definite D call. The CDR3 length is 14 residues. Germline CDR1 is SGHTA and CDR2 is FQGNSA. Trimming took off 6 bases at V and 0 bases at J, with 11 bases between the two ends. The CDR3 DNA follows: TGTGCCAGCAGGCCTACAGAGATGAACACTGAAGCTTTCTTT. This encodes CASRPTEMNTEAFF.

A word on this clone: Germline is not matched at one junction end, which may reflect a read error. J is TRBJ2-7 and V is TRBV7-2, with D perhaps TRBD2 (5 bases). The CDR3 runs 13 residues. CDR1 is SGHTA, CDR2 FQGNSA, per germline. The CDR3 DNA reads TGTGCCAGCGGGCAGAACAACCATCCGAAGAGGGACTTC. Encoded protein: CASGQNNHPKRDF.

The V call is TRBV6-2 or TRBV6-3, the J call TRBJ2-5, with D uncertain. The V gene lost 6 bases and the J gene lost 1 base, with 21 bases spanning the gap. This CDR3 region has 17 residues. Germline loops: CDR1 MNHEY, CDR2 SVGEGT. CDR3 bases: TGTGCCAGCAGCCTACCTTCAGAAATTATCACCCAAGAGACCCAGTACTTC. Its protein is CASSLPSEIITQETQYF.

J is TRBJ2-3 and V is TRBV7-6; possibly TRBD1 for D (5 bases). The germline V and J ends were trimmed by 5 bases and 1 base, with 7 bases remaining between them. CDR1 and CDR2 (germline): SGHVS, FNYEAQ. CDR3 length: 13 residues. CDR3 sequence reads: CASSKTGTDTQYF. For the CDR3, the DNA is TGTGCCAGCAGCAAGACAGGCACAGATACGCAGTATTTT.

The chain couples TRBV5-4 to TRBJ1-1, with TRBD1 as a possible D gene (6 bases). The CDR3 runs 15 residues. Germline loops: CDR1 SGHNT, CDR2 YYREEE (reference sequence). Trimming removed 3 bases from V and 4 bases from J, with 16 bases in between. As DNA, the CDR3 is TGTGCCAGCAGCTACCCACAGGGAGGGGGCACTGAAGCTTTCTTT. Protein product: CASSYPQGGGTEAFF.

The chain has TRBV5-6 and TRBJ1-4; D uncertain. CDR3 length: 14 residues. Deletions cut 2 bases from V and 3 bases from J, with 8 bases between. CDR1 is SGHDT and CDR2 is YYEEEE in the germline V gene. Here the CDR3 DNA reads TGTGCCAGCAGCTTCGGTGCGGCTAATGAAAAACTGTTTTTT. As protein: CASSFGAANEKLFF.

As regards this clone: One junction end disagrees with the germline gene, perhaps due to a read error. The chain combines TRBV7-7 with TRBJ2-2, with 12 bases aligning to TRBD2. This CDR3 contains 17 residues. In germline, CDR1 is SSHAT, CDR2 FNYEAQ (reference sequence). CDR3 protein: CASSLGASGGVTGELFF. For the CDR3, the DNA is TGTGCTAGCAGCTTGGGCGCTAGCGGGGGGGTTACCGGGGAGCTGTTTTTT.